The clone carrying this TCR beta chain was recorded at least ten times. The data were taken from a study of early T cells in non-severe SARS-CoV-2 infection. TCRdb ran MiXCR on the 5' RACE reads and lists one entry per CDR3 protein. The data contain approximately 73,000 distinct CDR3 sequences, around 11% of them singletons. Per germline, CDR1 SQVTM and CDR2 ANQGSEA. Deletions cut 2 bases from V and 5 bases from J, with 7 bases between. The CDR3 is made up of 11 amino acids. The sample was whole blood. The clonotype originates from an adult who was a healthcare worker with PCR-confirmed SARS-CoV-2 infection or an uninfected control (not recorded which). The chain joins TRBV29-1 to TRBJ2-7; no clear D. The CDR3 nucleotides are TGCAGCGTTGAATCCAGCGACGAGCAGTACTTC. This sequence encodes CSVESSDEQYF.